Listed below are T cell receptor beta chains from one sample, sequenced in a study of a mutant IDH1 vaccine in newly diagnosed glioma. Sequencing was performed with immunoSEQ multiplex PCR; in TCRdb, only in-frame clones are kept and a portion is missing. Of around 76,000 clones listed, approximately 85% are singletons. For these receptors, no antigen is known. Sequenced here: PBMCs, sampled from a glioma patient whose treatment included an IDH1 peptide vaccine. These receptors all stem from a woman aged 45-59 years with glioma. The CDR3 runs from the conserved cysteine through the conserved F or W. A D gene is named only where the DNA matches it firmly. Expanded clones get a size class; other rows say once, few or many, or leave the size out.

D gene | J gene | V gene | clone size | CDR3 DNA | CDR3 protein
TRBD2 | TRBJ2-1 | TRBV30 | once | TGTGCCTGGAAACTAGCGGGAGGAAATGAGCAGTTCTTC | CAWKLAGGNEQFF
- | TRBJ2-7 | TRBV11-2 | - | TGTGCCAGCGGATCGAGGCGGGCCTCCAGCTCCTACGAGCAGTACTTC | CASGSRRASSSYEQYF
TRBD2 | TRBJ2-3 | TRBV5-1 | - | TGCGCCAGCAGCTTTAGCGGGAAAACAGATACGCAGTATTTT | CASSFSGKTDTQYF
- | TRBJ2-1 | TRBV27 | - | TGTGCCAGCAGTTTATCGCTCCCGCCCAATGAGCAGTTCTTC | CASSLSLPPNEQFF
TRBD1 | TRBJ1-4 | TRBV2 | - | TGTGCCAGCATTGCCGGGACAGGGGGCGGTTCTAATGAAAAACTGTTTTTT | CASIAGTGGGSNEKLFF
- | TRBJ2-7 | TRBV21-1 | once | TGTGCCAGCAGCAGCCCCTTGATGGGCTACGAGCAGTACTTC | CASSSPLMGYEQYF
TRBD2 | TRBJ2-5 | TRBV7-7 | - | TGTGCTAGCAGCTTAGAAGGCACTAGCGGGCAAGAGACCCAGTACTTC | CASSLEGTSGQETQYF
TRBD1 | TRBJ2-1 | TRBV18 | once | TGTGCCAGCTCACCGGGTGCCGACAGGGTCCAGTTCTTC | CASSPGADRVQFF
- | TRBJ2-1 | TRBV7-9 | - | TGTGCCAGCAGCTCAGATCGGGACTACAATGAGCAGTTCTTC | CASSSDRDYNEQFF
TRBD2 | TRBJ2-3 | TRBV10-3 | - | TGTGCCATCATGAGGGAGGGCCTAGATACGCAGTATTTT | CAIMREGLDTQYF
- | TRBJ2-7 | TRBV7-9 | few | TGTGCCAGCAGCTTAGATCTACTAGCCAGCGAGCAGTACTTC | CASSLDLLASEQYF
TRBD1 | TRBJ1-1 | TRBV6-5 | few | TGTGCCAGCAGGAAGACAGGGGTCAACACTGAAGCTTTCTTT | CASRKTGVNTEAFF
- | TRBJ2-7 | TRBV6-5 | once | TGTGCCAGCCAGGAGAGGGGCCTCTCTTACGAGCAGTACTTC | CASQERGLSYEQYF
TRBD2 | TRBJ2-1 | TRBV11-3 | - | TGTGCCAGCAGCCGCCTAGCGGGATTGGGGGATGAGCAGTTCTTC | CASSRLAGLGDEQFF
- | TRBJ2-3 | TRBV9 | - | TGTGCCAGCAGCGCCCTTGGGACCCAGCCAGATTTT | CASSALGTQPDF
- | TRBJ1-6 | TRBV28 | once | TGTGCCAGCAGTAGGGCTGGGGCCTCTAATTCACCCCTCCACTTT | CASSRAGASNSPLHF
- | TRBJ2-1 | TRBV18 | - | TGTGCCAGCTCACCAGGACAGTACAATGAGCAGTTCTTC | CASSPGQYNEQFF